The 2 T cell receptor beta chains presented below share a single source sample, sequenced in a study of metastatic and nonmetastatic thyroid tumors. There were no patients who had received any treatment before thyroid surgery. TCRdb reanalyzed the PCR reads via MiXCR. The sample shows 2,100 or so clones, approximately 40% of them seen only once. The sample was adjacent normal tissue. The receptors derive from a female donor with papillary thyroid cancer or a benign thyroid nodule (not recorded which). Some clones in this sample may be carry-over from other donors' samples.

Note on this clone: One base away lies a much larger clone, so this may be a sequencing read error. The sample carries other DNA sequences with the same CDR3. The V call is TRBV6-1, the J call TRBJ2-2; 10 bases align to TRBD1. Germline CDR1 reads MNHNS; CDR2 reads SASEGT. The CDR3 has 15 residues. V trimming: 5 bases; J trimming: 4 bases; junction bases outside the gene matches: 4. This CDR3 reads CASSPGQGITGELFF. CDR3 nucleotide sequence: TGTGCCAGCAGTCCGGGACAGGGGATCACCGGGGAGCTGTTTTTT.

This sequence joins TRBV7-9 and TRBJ2-3, with 9 bases aligning to TRBD1. CDR3 length equals 14 residues. J lost 5 bases, V lost 6 bases, and 6 bases had no gene match. In germline, CDR1 is SEHNR, CDR2 FQNEAQ (reference sequence). CDR3 DNA sequence: TGTGCCAGCAGTACAGGGGGCGACGTAGATACGCAGTATTTT. The encoded protein is CASSTGGDVDTQYF. The full variable domain, rest sourced from reference TRBV7-9 and TRBJ2-3, is DTGVSQNPRHKITKRGQNVTFRCDPISEHNRLYWYRQTLGQGPEFLTYFQNEAQLEKSRLLSDRFSAERPKGSFSTLEIQRTEQGDSAMYLCASSTGGDVDTQYFGPGTRLTVL.